One sample yielded the 6 T cell receptor beta chains listed below, sequenced in a study of shared clonotypes between healthy human individuals. This table comes from immunoSEQ multiplex PCR, and its TCRdb copy is limited to in-frame clones, with some not included. This table has 2 million to 3 million clones, 93% appearing once. Sequences were obtained from naive CD4+ T cells from PBMCs. Subset given: CD45RA+ positively selected. The receptors were sampled from a man younger than 35 in good health. Some clones in this sample may be carry-over from other donors' samples.

This sequence joins TRBV6-5 and TRBJ2-7; 13 positions match TRBD2. V shed 5 bases and J 12 bases; nucleotides not matched to a gene: 7. The germline V gene has CDR1 MNHEY and CDR2 SVGAGI. The CDR3 has 13 amino acids. CDR3 region: CASSRTSGSSGYF. DNA for the CDR3: TGTGCCAGCAGTAGGACTAGCGGGAGTTCCGGGTACTTC.

This chain connects TRBV28 to TRBJ1-4; D remains ambiguous. Germline V gene data show CDR1 as MDHEN and CDR2 as SYDVKM. The CDR3 runs 16 residues. Trimming left V 5 bases short and J 7 bases short, with 20 bases between. CDR3 nucleotides: TGTGCCAGCAGTCCCTTGGACCGGGGATATTCTGAAAAACTGTTTTTT. Its translation is CASSPLDRGYSEKLFF.

J is TRBJ2-5 and V is TRBV6-5; D is undetermined. The V end lost 4 bases, the J end lost 7 bases, and 16 bases lay between the germline ends. Germline CDR1 is MNHEY and CDR2 is SVGAGI. The CDR3 spans 14 residues. The CDR3 reads CASSFASTRGTQYF. The CDR3 DNA reads TGTGCCAGCAGTTTCGCGTCCACCCGAGGGACCCAGTACTTC.

On this clone: The sample contains more than one DNA sequence encoding this CDR3. The rearrangement links TRBV6-5 to TRBJ1-1; no reliable D call. CDR3 size: 12 residues. Trimming pared 4 bases from V and 0 bases from J, leaving 3 bases between. Germline lookup yields CDR1 MNHEY and CDR2 SVGAGI. The CDR3 DNA sequence: TGTGCCAGCAGTTCGATGAACACTGAAGCTTTCTTT. This codes for CASSSMNTEAFF.

This clone was recorded once. V gene TRBV29-1 combines with J gene TRBJ2-3, with no clear D. The ends were cut back, 2 bases at V and 0 bases at J, with 12 bases in the middle. The CDR3 is made up of 15 amino acids. Germline V gene data show CDR1 as SQVTM and CDR2 as ANQGSEA. Written as DNA, the CDR3 is TGCAGCGTTGAAAAACAGCCCCTTAGCACAGATACGCAGTATTTT. It encodes CSVEKQPLSTDTQYF.

The chain recombines TRBV7-2 with TRBJ2-7; TRBD1 is a possible D gene (5 bases). The CDR3 runs to 15 residues. Trimming shortened V by 5 bases and J by 2 bases, and 16 bases separated the two germline ends. The germline V gene encodes CDR1 SGHTA and CDR2 FQGNSA. The CDR3 region is CASSLGAPGTYEQYF. CDR3 in DNA: TGTGCCAGCAGCCTAGGGGCCCCCGGTACCTACGAGCAGTACTTC.